Listed below are T cell receptor beta chains from one sample, sequenced in a study of CD8 T cells in Susac syndrome. MiXCR, run by TCRdb on the immunoSEQ multiplex PCR reads, gives a single entry per CDR3 protein. Among around 110,000 distinct CDR3 sequences, roughly 94% were seen once, and the ten largest hold about 0.27%. The sample was CD8+ T cells from PBMCs. The source of these receptors is a human donor with Susac syndrome. The CDR3 runs from the conserved cysteine through the conserved F or W. A D gene is named only where the DNA matches it firmly. The size entry is marked missing in some rows and otherwise reads once, few, many or a size class.

CDR3 DNA,CDR3 protein,V gene,D gene,J gene,clone size,CDR3 length
TGTGCCAGCAGTGCTAACCCGGGACCGAAATCTGAGCAGTTCTTC,CASSANPGPKSEQFF,TRBV2,.,TRBJ2-1,.,15
TGTGCCAGCAGCCGGGACAGAGGTGCTGGCTACACCTTC,CASSRDRGAGYTF,TRBV7-2,TRBD1,TRBJ1-2,.,13
TGCAGTGCTAGGTCGGAGACAGGGAGAAATCAGCCCCAGCATTTT,CSARSETGRNQPQHF,TRBV20-1,TRBD1,TRBJ1-5,.,15
TGTGCCAGCAGCTTGAGCCCTAGCGGGGTCAATGAGCAGTTCTTC,CASSLSPSGVNEQFF,TRBV5-4,TRBD2,TRBJ2-1,.,15
TGTGCCAGCAGCCCAACTTCGGGTAGCTCCTACAATGAGCAGTTCTTC,CASSPTSGSSYNEQFF,TRBV7-2,.,TRBJ2-1,.,16
TGCAGTGCTAGAGATGAAAGAAAAGAGACCCAGTACTTC,CSARDERKETQYF,TRBV20-1,.,TRBJ2-5,.,13
TGCAGCGTTGGATGGGACAGTCAAACTGAAGCTTTCTTT,CSVGWDSQTEAFF,TRBV29-1,TRBD1,TRBJ1-1,once,13
TGTGCCACCAGTAAAACAGGGGGCTCAGGGGAGCTGTTTTTT,CATSKTGGSGELFF,TRBV24-1,TRBD1,TRBJ2-2,.,14
TGCAGTGCTAGGGCCAGGGGGACAGATACGCAGTATTTT,CSARARGTDTQYF,TRBV20-1,TRBD1,TRBJ2-3,.,13
TGCAGTGCTGGGGAACTAGGATCCGGGGAGCTGTTTTTT,CSAGELGSGELFF,TRBV20-1,.,TRBJ2-2,once,13
TGCGCCAGCAGCCAGATCAGGGGGGACACTGAAGCTTTCTTT,CASSQIRGDTEAFF,TRBV4-1,TRBD1,TRBJ1-1,.,14
TGCAGCGTCCCTTTAGGGACCGACTACACCTTC,CSVPLGTDYTF,TRBV29-1,.,TRBJ1-2,.,11
TGCAGCGTTGAAGTTTACGTGACAGGGGGCTACAATGAGCAGTTCTTC,CSVEVYVTGGYNEQFF,TRBV29-1,TRBD1,TRBJ2-1,.,16
TGCAGTGCTACCAGTCGCCGCAGACAAGAGACCCAGTACTTC,CSATSRRRQETQYF,TRBV20-1,.,TRBJ2-5,.,14
TGTGCCACCAGCAGAGCCCGGGACAGGGAAGGAGCTTTCTTT,CATSRARDREGAFF,TRBV15,TRBD1,TRBJ1-1,once,14
TGTGCCAGCAGCTTAGAAGGGGCCGAGCAGTACTTC,CASSLEGAEQYF,TRBV7-6,.,TRBJ2-7,.,12
TGTGCCAGCAGTGAAGGGACGGCTAGCACAGATACGCAGTATTTT,CASSEGTASTDTQYF,TRBV2,.,TRBJ2-3,.,15
TGTGCCAGCAGCCTGAGCGGGACTGGGCTTAGGTCCCCTTACGAGCAGTACTTC,CASSLSGTGLRSPYEQYF,TRBV7-6,TRBD2,TRBJ2-7,.,18
TGCACCGGCAGGGAAAGTGTGGCAGATACGCAGTATTTT,CTGRESVADTQYF,TRBV29-1,.,TRBJ2-3,.,13
TGTGCCAGCAGTGACAGGGATTGGGAGCAGTTCTTC,CASSDRDWEQFF,TRBV25-1,.,TRBJ2-1,.,12
TGCGCCAGCAGCCCAAATCCGGCGGGGGGCTTAGATGGCTACACCTTC,CASSPNPAGGLDGYTF,TRBV7-9,.,TRBJ1-2,few,16
TGTGCCAGCAGCCAAGATATCCGGGGGGGCACAGATACGCAGTATTTT,CASSQDIRGGTDTQYF,TRBV3-1,TRBD2,TRBJ2-3,.,16
TGTGCCAGCTCACCGGGACAGAAAGAGACCCAGTACTTC,CASSPGQKETQYF,TRBV18,TRBD1,TRBJ2-5,.,13
TGTGCCACCAGCAGAGTAAACGGGGGGGCCGTCGAGCAGTACTTC,CATSRVNGGAVEQYF,TRBV15,TRBD2,TRBJ2-7,.,15
TGTGCCAGCAGCTTGGTCCCGCCGGGGGATACGCAGTATTTT,CASSLVPPGDTQYF,TRBV5-6,.,TRBJ2-3,.,14
TGTGCCAGCAGCCGAGTTGAATACGAGCAGTACTTC,CASSRVEYEQYF,TRBV11-2,.,TRBJ2-7,.,12
TGCAGTGCTAGAAACCTAGCGGGTACCTACAATGAGCAGTTCTTC,CSARNLAGTYNEQFF,TRBV20-1,TRBD2,TRBJ2-1,.,15
TGTGCCAGCAGCTTAGGGACAGGGGGCATCCACGAGCAGTACTTC,CASSLGTGGIHEQYF,TRBV7-6,TRBD1,TRBJ2-7,.,15
TGCAGTGCTCTAGAGAATAGCAAGCCCTTCTCCTACAATGAGCAGTTCTTC,CSALENSKPFSYNEQFF,TRBV20-1,.,TRBJ2-1,.,17
TGCAGTGCTCATGGACAGAACTATGGCTACACCTTC,CSAHGQNYGYTF,TRBV20-1,.,TRBJ1-2,once,12
TGTGCCAGCAGCTTCGGGACACTTAGGGATTCACCCCTCCACTTT,CASSFGTLRDSPLHF,TRBV5-5,.,TRBJ1-6,.,15
TGTGCCAGCAGCACCATCAGGGGAACCTACGAGCAGTACTTC,CASSTIRGTYEQYF,TRBV7-9,.,TRBJ2-7,once,14
TGTGCCAGCAGTACGGACAGACCCTACGAGCAGTACTTC,CASSTDRPYEQYF,TRBV6-5,.,TRBJ2-7,once,13
TGTGCCAGCGCTCCCGGGACAGGCTATGGCTACACCTTC,CASAPGTGYGYTF,TRBV27,TRBD1,TRBJ1-2,.,13
TGCAGTGCTAGGTGGGGTGGGACAGGGAATCAGCCCCAGCATTTT,CSARWGGTGNQPQHF,TRBV20-1,TRBD1,TRBJ1-5,.,15
TGCGCCAGCAGCCAAGACAGATGGGTTAACACTGAAGCTTTCTTT,CASSQDRWVNTEAFF,TRBV4-3,.,TRBJ1-1,.,15
TGTGCCAGCAGCTTGGAGGCTGAAGCTTTCTTT,CASSLEAEAFF,TRBV5-5,.,TRBJ1-1,once,11
TGCAGCGTTGAAGGGTTTGACAGGGACGGTAGAAACACCATATATTTT,CSVEGFDRDGRNTIYF,TRBV29-1,TRBD1,TRBJ1-3,.,16
TGTGCCAGTAGTATAGATCGACGGCTAGCGGGGGACTACAATGAGCAGTTCTTC,CASSIDRRLAGDYNEQFF,TRBV19,TRBD2,TRBJ2-1,few,18
TGCAGTGCTAGACGGCGGGGACAAGGGGATACGCAGTATTTT,CSARRRGQGDTQYF,TRBV20-1,.,TRBJ2-3,.,14
TGTGCCAGCAGTTCGGGCACCGGGCCAAGGGAGCAGTACTTC,CASSSGTGPREQYF,TRBV27,.,TRBJ2-7,.,14
TGCGCCAGTCGCTGGGGAAAACCCTACAATGAGCAGTTCTTC,CASRWGKPYNEQFF,TRBV5-1,.,TRBJ2-1,.,14
TGTGCCAGCAGCCCCTTTACTAGCCCTGAGACCCAGTACTTC,CASSPFTSPETQYF,TRBV9,.,TRBJ2-5,.,14
TGTGCCAGCAGTGACCCGACTGAAAAACTGTTTTTT,CASSDPTEKLFF,TRBV6-6,.,TRBJ1-4,.,12
TGCAGCGTAAGGACACCGGAGAGCTCCTACGAGCAGTACTTC,CSVRTPESSYEQYF,TRBV29-1,.,TRBJ2-7,.,14